The next 3 T cell receptor beta chains were all read from a single sample in a study of chemoradiotherapy in HPV16-positive cancers. Repertoires were generated with immunoSEQ multiplex PCR, while TCRdb's copy carries only in-frame clones and drops some. The sample carries thousands of clones, roughly 80% recorded once. This sample comprised tumor tissue, obtained from a patient who underwent chemoradiotherapy. The origin of the receptors is a human donor with HPV-associated anogenital cancer.

The chain recombines TRBV5-8 with TRBJ1-2; D may be TRBD1 (5 bases). Germline V gene data show CDR1 as SGHTS and CDR2 as YDEGEE. CDR3 length: 17 residues. V was clipped by 4 bases and J by 3 bases, with 22 bases between them. In DNA form, the CDR3 reads TGTGCCAGCAGCCTCCCGGGGGACCCTCAGGTCTACTATGGCTACACCTTC. It is translated as CASSLPGDPQVYYGYTF.

This chain's CDR3 is CASSFGRGVDTQYF. In DNA, the CDR3 is TGTGCCAGCAGCTTCGGTAGGGGGGTCGATACGCAGTATTTT. The chain combines TRBV7-2 with TRBJ2-3; D possibly matches TRBD1 or TRBD2 (6 bases each). CDR1 SGHTA and CDR2 FQGNSA come from the germline V gene. V was clipped by 3 bases and J by 6 bases, with 13 bases between them. CDR3 length equals 14 residues.

The chain carries TRBV7-2 and TRBJ1-5, with D hard to call. CDR1 is SGHTA, CDR2 FQGNSA, per germline. The CDR3 sequence is 13 residues long. The germline V and J ends were trimmed by 3 bases and 7 bases, with 10 bases remaining between them. Here the CDR3 DNA reads TGTGCCAGCAGCTTGGCCCCCACCCAGCCCCAGCATTTT. Its translation: CASSLAPTQPQHF.